Shown below are 32 T cell receptor beta chains from a single sample sequenced in a study of blood T cell repertoires in COVID-19. The table came from immunoSEQ multiplex PCR; TCRdb's copy has only in-frame clones and leaves some out. Of around 170,000 clones listed, roughly 80% are singletons. The source material was peripheral blood. The receptor set was obtained from a young man with active or convalescent COVID-19.

The chain has TRBV19 and TRBJ1-6; D is possibly TRBD1 (6 bases). V lost 6 bases and J 6 bases, leaving 18 bases between the germline ends. The CDR3 sequence is 16 residues long. Germline V gene lookup returns CDR1 LNHDA and CDR2 SQIVND (reference sequence). CDR3 in DNA: TGTGCCAGTAGCGAAACAGGGAAGGAGCGTAATTCACCCCTCCACTTT. It specifies CASSETGKERNSPLHF.

The rearrangement joins TRBV6-5 to TRBJ1-5; 9 bases align to TRBD1. J gave up 6 bases and V 8 bases, and 5 bases lay outside the gene matches. The V gene's germline CDR1 is MNHEY and CDR2 SVGAGI. This CDR3 has 13 amino acids. CDR3 DNA: TGTGCCAGCGGAGGGGGACAGGGTCAGCCCCAGCATTTT. It is translated as CASGGGQGQPQHF.

The rearrangement links TRBV6-5 to TRBJ1-3; 9 bases map to TRBD1. CDR1 is MNHEY and CDR2 is SVGAGI in the germline V gene. The CDR3 consists of 13 residues. The V and J ends lost 7 bases and 3 bases, in that order; junction bases with no gene match: 1. The CDR3 reads CASNRGLGNTIYF. The DNA of the CDR3 is TGTGCCAGCAACAGGGGGCTTGGAAACACCATATATTTT.

A few counts support this clone. The rearrangement links TRBV7-3 to TRBJ1-5, with D perhaps matching TRBD1 (5 bases). Deletions cut 5 bases from V and 0 bases from J, with 11 bases between. CDR3 length: 15 residues. CDR1 is SGHTA, CDR2 FQGTGA, per germline. CDR3: CASSPQGASNQPQHF. The CDR3 nucleotides read TGTGCCAGCAGCCCCCAGGGCGCTAGCAATCAGCCCCAGCATTTT.

The chain employs TRBV11-3 and TRBJ1-3, with a weak D call TRBD1 (6 bases). The CDR3 spans 14 residues. Trimming shortened V by 5 bases and J by 2 bases, and 10 bases separated the two germline ends. Germline V gene data show CDR1 as SGHNT and CDR2 as YENEEA. CDR3 bases: TGTGCCAGCAGCATCACAGGGACTGGAAACACCATATATTTT. Protein: CASSITGTGNTIYF.

The V gene is TRBV9, the J gene TRBJ1-2; 7 bases are shared with TRBD1. Germline CDR1 SGDLS, CDR2 YYNGEE. The CDR3 loop spans 13 amino acids. Trimming removed 2 bases from V and 9 bases from J; junction bases left unmatched: 7. The CDR3 bases are TGTGCCAGCAGCGTCTCGCCAGGGGGGAGCTACACCTTC. This codes for CASSVSPGGSYTF.

The genes are TRBV6-5 and TRBJ1-5; D is perhaps TRBD1 (5 bases). This CDR3 is 15 amino acids long. V gave up 6 bases and J gave up 1 base, with 13 bases separating them. The germline V gene has CDR1 MNHEY and CDR2 SVGAGI. CDR3 coding DNA: TGTGCCAGCAGGAAGGGCCGGGGGAGCAATCAGCCCCAGCATTTT. It codes for CASRKGRGSNQPQHF.

The chain couples TRBV11-2 to TRBJ2-1; TRBD2 agrees at 9 bases. The CDR3 loop spans 15 amino acids. The V and J ends lost 4 bases and 3 bases, in that order; junction bases with no gene match: 4. Looked up from germline, CDR1 is SGHAT and CDR2 is FQNNGV. The CDR3 DNA follows: TGTGCCAGCAGCTCTAGCGGGACCTTCTACAATGAGCAGTTCTTC. It specifies CASSSSGTFYNEQFF.

V gene TRBV5-1 combines with J gene TRBJ1-2; 9 bases line up with TRBD1. The CDR3 is 13 residues long. The germline V gene has CDR1 SGHRS and CDR2 YFSETQ. With 4 bases clipped from V and 9 bases from J, the junction kept 7 bases outside the gene matches. CDR3 DNA: TGCGCCAGCAGCCCGGGACAGGGCAATAGCTACACCTTC. It specifies CASSPGQGNSYTF.

The chain has TRBV21-1 and TRBJ2-1; TRBD1, the table's D call, lacks a check against the DNA. TRBV21-1 is a documented pseudogene. The CDR3 spans 19 residues. This CDR3 reads CASSKAHLVWDRASNEQFF. The CDR3, as DNA: TGTGCCAGCAGCAAAGCTCACTTAGTATGGGACAGGGCTTCCAATGAGCAGTTCTTC.

A remark on this clone: The germline gene is not matched at one end of the junction; a read error may be the cause. The genes are TRBV3-1 (or the pseudogene TRBV3-2) and TRBJ2-5, with TRBD1 matching over 11 bases. Per the germline V gene, CDR1 is LGHDT and CDR2 is YNNKEL (reference sequence). The CDR3 consists of 16 residues. In DNA form, the CDR3 reads TGTGCCAGCACCCAAGAAGCGGACAGGGGGCATGTGACCCAGTACTTC. This encodes CASTQEADRGHVTQYF.

CDR3 in amino acids: CATSAGGTGELFF. The CDR3 region has the DNA TGTGCCACCAGTGCAGGGGGCACCGGGGAGCTGTTTTTT. The V gene is TRBV24-1, the J gene TRBJ2-2; 7 bases are shared with TRBD1. The length of the CDR3 is 13 residues. Germline V lookup: CDR1 KGHDR, CDR2 SFDVKD. After removal of 5 bases from V and 4 bases from J, the junction contained 0 bases not matched to a gene.

Concerning this clone itself: Other DNA sequences in the same sample also yield this CDR3. V gene TRBV18 combines with J gene TRBJ2-7, with 8 bases lining up with TRBD1. Germline V CDR1 and CDR2: KGHSH, LQKENI. This CDR3 comprises 14 residues. V lost 2 bases to trimming and J lost 2 bases; unmatched junction nucleotides: 2. CDR3 residues: CASSPGQGPYEQYV. As DNA, the CDR3 is TGTGCCAGCTCACCAGGACAGGGCCCCTACGAGCAGTACGTC.

The chain carries TRBV3-1 (or the pseudogene TRBV3-2) and TRBJ1-5; TRBD1 matches 8 bases. CDR1 and CDR2 from the germline V gene are LGHDT and YNNKEL (reference sequence). CDR3 length: 15 residues. Losses at the gene ends were 4 bases for V and 4 bases for J; bases not matched to a gene: 6. CDR3: CASSLGGTGNQPQHF. The DNA of the CDR3 is TGTGCCAGCAGCCTGGGTGGGACAGGTAATCAGCCCCAGCATTTT.

This chain joins TRBV7-2 and TRBJ1-3, with a possible D match to TRBD1 (6 bases). This CDR3 has 16 amino acids. Germline-derived CDR1 and CDR2 are SGHTA and FQGNSA. The V end was cut by 6 bases, the J end by 0 bases, with 15 bases between. CDR3 in amino acids: CASSRSDSDSGNTIYF. The CDR3 region has the DNA TGTGCCAGCAGTCGATCGGACAGCGACTCTGGAAACACCATATATTTT.

This clone was recorded only once. V usage is TRBV29-1 and J usage is TRBJ2-1, with 11 positions matching TRBD1. Trimming cost V 2 bases and J 7 bases; bases outside gene matches: 7. The germline V gene has CDR1 SQVTM and CDR2 ANQGSEA. This CDR3 is 15 amino acids long. This CDR3 is CSVEKGTGGGNEQFF. CDR3 in DNA: TGCAGCGTTGAAAAGGGGACAGGGGGGGGAAATGAGCAGTTCTTC.

The rearrangement uses TRBV28 and TRBJ1-1; D unresolved. V was shortened by 3 bases and J by 11 bases, with 16 bases between the two germline ends. There are 13 residues in the CDR3. Germline loops: CDR1 MDHEN, CDR2 SYDVKM. The CDR3 DNA follows: TGTGCCAGCAGTTTCGTGGAGCGGCCCGGGGCTTTCTTT. This codes for CASSFVERPGAFF.

The V call is TRBV24-1, the J call TRBJ2-5; D is perhaps TRBD2 (7 bases). This CDR3 contains 16 residues. V lost 0 bases, J lost 2 bases, and 12 bases lay in between. The V gene's germline CDR1 is KGHDR and CDR2 SFDVKD. The CDR3 bases are TGTGCCACCAGTGATTTGGAGGGAGGGGGACAAGAGACCCAGTACTTC. Protein: CATSDLEGGGQETQYF.

This clone was recorded once. The DNA of the CDR3 is TGTGCCAGCAGCCAAGGAGACTACAATGAGCAGTTCTTC. It encodes CASSQGDYNEQFF. This sequence joins TRBV3-1 (or the pseudogene TRBV3-2) and TRBJ2-1; D is unresolved. This CDR3 region has 13 residues. The germline CDR1 and CDR2 sequences are LGHDT and YNNKEL (reference sequence). V lost 1 base and J lost 3, with 4 bases in between.

This chain connects TRBV2 to TRBJ2-2; 7 bases are shared with TRBD1. Trimming took 4 bases from V and 7 from J; bases not matched to a gene: 6. CDR1 is SNHLY and CDR2 is FYNNEI in the germline V gene. CDR3 length equals 14 residues. CDR3 sequence (DNA): TGTGCCAGCAGTGCAGACAGGGATGGCGGGGAGCTGTTTTTT. Translated, it gives CASSADRDGGELFF.

The chain is built from TRBV18 and TRBJ2-3; perhaps TRBD1 as D (5 bases). Trimming cost V 4 bases and J 1 base, with 12 bases left between them. CDR3 length: 15 amino acids. From germline, CDR1 is KGHSH and CDR2 LQKENI. In nucleotides, the CDR3 is TGTGCCAGCTCACGTCAGGGCTACGGCACAGATACGCAGTATTTT. It codes for CASSRQGYGTDTQYF.

The chain carries TRBV4-1 and TRBJ1-2, with 10 bases that match TRBD1. The V gene end was trimmed by 4 bases and the J gene end by 8 bases; junction bases not matched to a gene: 16. The CDR3 loop spans 17 amino acids. Germline V gives CDR1 MGHRA, CDR2 YSYEKL. CDR3 sequence (DNA): TGCGCCAGCAGCCCGAGCGGGTTAAAGACAGGGGGCGAGGGCTACACCTTC. Translated: CASSPSGLKTGGEGYTF.

The chain couples TRBV10-3 to TRBJ1-3; D not resolved. V was trimmed by 3 bases and J by 1 base, leaving 10 bases between them. CDR1 and CDR2 (germline): ENHRY, SYGVKD. The CDR3 contains 15 residues. This CDR3 is CAISDLAGSGNTIYF. In nucleotides, the CDR3 is TGTGCCATCAGTGACCTTGCGGGTTCTGGAAACACCATATATTTT.

The chain has TRBV19 and TRBJ2-1; TRBD2 agrees at 10 bases. After removal of 6 bases from V and 10 bases from J, the junction contained 15 bases not matched to a gene. The germline CDR1 and CDR2 sequences are LNHDA and SQIVND (reference sequence). CDR3 length equals 16 residues. Here the CDR3 DNA reads TGTGCCAGTAGAGTCGAGGGGCTAGCGGGAGTCAGCGAGCAGTTCTTC. Its translation is CASRVEGLAGVSEQFF.

The rearrangement links TRBV15 to TRBJ1-2, with D possibly being TRBD1 (6 bases). Between the trimmed V and J ends, which lost 0 bases and 4 bases, there was a span of 12 bases. The CDR3 is 15 amino acids. Germline V gene lookup returns CDR1 LNHNV and CDR2 YYDKDF (reference sequence). Written as DNA, the CDR3 is TGTGCCACCAGCAGAGATAAGGGGGTAGTCTATGGCTACACCTTC. It encodes CATSRDKGVVYGYTF. Full variable domain (remainder filled in from reference TRBV15 and TRBJ1-2): DAMVIQNPRYQVTQFGKPVTLSCSQTLNHNVMYWYQQKSSQAPKLLFHYYDKDFNNEADTPDNFQSRRPNTSFCFLDIRSPGLGDTAMYLCATSRDKGVVYGYTFGSGTRLTVV.

This clone was detected a few times. The chain links TRBV6-5 to TRBJ1-2; 8 positions match TRBD1. Per germline, CDR1 MNHEY and CDR2 SVGAGI. This CDR3 has 13 amino acids. The trim removed 7 bases at V and 6 bases at J, leaving 7 bases unmatched. The CDR3 sequence is CASMTGQGNGYTF. The CDR3 DNA sequence: TGTGCCAGCATGACCGGACAGGGTAATGGCTACACCTTC.

This sequence joins TRBV3-1 (or the pseudogene TRBV3-2) and TRBJ2-5; tentatively, D is TRBD2 (6 bases). Germline CDR1 is LGHDT and CDR2 is YNNKEL (reference sequence). The CDR3 is made up of 16 amino acids. The ends were cut back, 4 bases at V and 0 bases at J, with 15 bases in the middle. CDR3 region: CASSPPRVADQETQYF. DNA for the CDR3: TGTGCCAGCAGCCCACCTCGGGTAGCGGACCAAGAGACCCAGTACTTC.

The rearrangement links TRBV2 to TRBJ1-1, with a tentative D call TRBD1 (5 bases). This CDR3 has 14 residues. With 3 bases removed from V and 1 base from J, the gap between germline ends came to 9 bases. Germline V gene lookup returns CDR1 SNHLY and CDR2 FYNNEI. CDR3 nucleotide sequence: TGTGCCAGCAGTGACCGCACAGGGAACACTGAAGCTTTCTTT. It is translated as CASSDRTGNTEAFF.

The V and J genes are TRBV7-9 and TRBJ1-2, with a possible D match to TRBD1 (6 bases). Germline CDR1 SEHNR, CDR2 FQNEAQ (reference sequence). The CDR3 is 14 amino acids. V lost 4 bases and J lost 4, with 13 bases in between. The chain's CDR3 is CASSSTGPPYGYTF. CDR3 in DNA: TGTGCCAGCAGCTCGACAGGACCTCCCTATGGCTACACCTTC.

This chain joins TRBV6-5 and TRBJ1-5; 9 positions agree with TRBD1. The junction had 4 bases not matched to a gene; V was cut back by 6 bases and J by 4 bases. Germline V lookup: CDR1 MNHEY, CDR2 SVGAGI. CDR3 length: 14 residues. The CDR3 sequence is CASSKDRGNQPQHF. DNA of the CDR3: TGTGCCAGCAGCAAGGACAGGGGAAATCAGCCCCAGCATTTT.

J is TRBJ2-5 and V is TRBV5-1, with 11 bases aligning to TRBD1. V trimming: 3 bases; J trimming: 4 bases; junction bases outside the gene matches: 2. The germline gives CDR1 SGHRS, CDR2 YFSETQ. The CDR3 consists of 14 residues. The CDR3 DNA reads TGCGCCAGCAGCTCGGGGACAGGGGGAGAGACCCAGTACTTC. This sequence encodes CASSSGTGGETQYF.

The J gene is TRBJ1-2, the V gene TRBV24-1, with D uncertain. Germline CDR1 is KGHDR and CDR2 is SFDVKD. The CDR3 runs 14 residues. V lost 1 base to trimming and J lost 7 bases, with 12 bases between them. As DNA, the CDR3 is TGTGCCACCAGTGATTTTGGCTCTGCCCGTGGCTACACCTTC. Its protein is CATSDFGSARGYTF.